A selection of T cell receptor beta chains follows, all from one sample in a study of human T cells and chemical hapten exposure. MiXCR was run by TCRdb on the RACE reads, yielding one entry per CDR3 protein. The sample holds 330,000 or so distinct CDR3 sequences, about 6% seen once. Specimen: whole blood, collected in connection with sensitization to the hapten diphenylcyclopropenone (DPC). The origin of the receptors is a woman younger than 30 with alopecia areata. Some clones in this sample may be carry-over from other donors' samples. Both conserved end residues are part of each CDR3. The D gene is left open where the match is weak. The size field is filled for only some rows; it gives once, few, many or a size class.

clone_size	j_call	v_call	d_call	cdr3_aa	cdr3_nt
-	TRBJ1-1	TRBV5-1	TRBD1	CASSLAGQGFAFF	TGCGCCAGCAGCTTGGCCGGACAGGGCTTTGCTTTCTTT
many	TRBJ1-5	TRBV19	-	CASSIMAGTQQPQHF	TGTGCCAGTAGTATAATGGCGGGGACGCAGCAGCCCCAGCATTTT
few	TRBJ2-6	TRBV2	-	CASSSQVSGANVLTF	TGTGCCAGCAGTTCACAGGTGTCTGGGGCCAACGTCCTGACTTTC
many	TRBJ1-1	TRBV20-1	TRBD1	CSARPGQSTEAFF	TGCAGTGCTAGACCGGGACAGAGTACTGAAGCTTTCTTT
many	TRBJ1-1	TRBV6-2/TRBV6-3	-	CASSYSSLGTEAFF	TGTGCCAGCAGTTACTCGAGTCTTGGTACTGAAGCTTTCTTT
-	TRBJ1-5	TRBV4-1	-	CASRTGQGDNQPQHF	TGCGCCAGCAGGACAGGACAAGGGGACAATCAGCCCCAGCATTTT
-	TRBJ2-3	TRBV2	-	CASSELGGNTQYF	TGTGCCAGCAGTGAACTTGGGGGAAATACGCAGTATTTT
many	TRBJ1-1	TRBV6-2/TRBV6-3	-	CASGTSNTEAFF	TGTGCCAGCGGGACATCGAACACTGAAGCTTTCTTT
few	TRBJ1-4	TRBV7-2	TRBD1	CASSLEGFGTVNEKLFF	TGTGCCAGCAGCTTAGAGGGGTTTGGGACAGTTAATGAAAAACTGTTTTTT
many	TRBJ1-3	TRBV2	-	CASRAASSGNTIYF	TGTGCCAGCAGGGCGGCGAGCTCTGGAAACACCATATATTTT
many	TRBJ1-5	TRBV5-6	-	CASSLLWDSNQPQHF	TGTGCCAGCAGCTTGCTTTGGGACAGCAATCAGCCCCAGCATTTT
-	TRBJ2-3	TRBV7-2	-	CASRFYRVGTDTQYF	TGTGCCAGCAGGTTTTATAGGGTGGGCACAGATACGCAGTATTTT
few	TRBJ2-3	TRBV11-2	TRBD2	CASSSLAGYGPDTQYF	TGTGCCAGCAGCTCGTTAGCGGGGTACGGCCCAGATACGCAGTATTTT
few	TRBJ1-2	TRBV7-9	TRBD1	CASRYGQGEDGYTF	TGTGCCAGCAGATACGGACAGGGGGAGGATGGCTACACCTTC
many	TRBJ2-7	TRBV28	-	CASSGPDTSYEQYF	TGTGCCAGCAGTGGCCCGGACACCTCCTACGAGCAGTACTTC
many	TRBJ2-6	TRBV10-3	-	CAIRASPFSGANVLTF	TGTGCCATCAGGGCCTCCCCCTTCTCTGGGGCCAACGTCCTGACTTTC
many	TRBJ1-5	TRBV5-1	TRBD1	CASSRQGQGQPQHF	TGCGCCAGCAGCAGACAGGGGCAGGGTCAGCCCCAGCATTTT
few	TRBJ1-3	TRBV7-9	-	CASSLWLGDSGNTIYF	TGTGCCAGCAGCTTATGGTTGGGGGATTCTGGAAACACCATATATTTT
-	TRBJ1-6	TRBV27	-	CASSLRAETPVNNSPLHF	TGTGCCAGCAGTTTAAGGGCCGAGACGCCGGTCAATAATTCACCCCTCCACTTT
-	TRBJ1-1	TRBV4-1	TRBD1	CASGRITGGYTEAFF	TGCGCCAGCGGCCGAATCACAGGGGGTTATACTGAAGCTTTCTTT
many	TRBJ1-5	TRBV20-1	-	CSAPRGGRDQPQHF	TGCAGTGCTCCCCGCGGGGGTAGGGATCAGCCCCAGCATTTT
-	TRBJ1-1	TRBV6-5	-	CASSGDRDLLEAFF	TGTGCCAGCAGTGGAGACCGGGACTTGCTTGAAGCTTTCTTT
-	TRBJ1-6	TRBV5-1	-	CASSLYQASYNSPLHF	TGCGCCAGCAGCTTGTACCAGGCCTCCTATAATTCACCCCTCCACTTT
-	TRBJ2-3	TRBV5-1	-	CASSDLTGPDTQYF	TGCGCCAGCAGCGACTTAACAGGGCCAGATACGCAGTATTTT
many	TRBJ1-1	TRBV5-1	-	CASSPDRPNTEAFF	TGCGCCAGCAGCCCGGACAGACCGAACACTGAAGCTTTCTTT
few	TRBJ2-2	TRBV20-1	-	CSAYKGPAAGELFF	TGCAGTGCTTATAAGGGGCCCGCGGCCGGGGAGCTGTTTTTT
-	TRBJ1-4	TRBV2	-	CASSVGSLATNEKLFF	TGTGCCAGCAGTGTGGGTTCACTTGCAACTAATGAAAAACTGTTTTTT